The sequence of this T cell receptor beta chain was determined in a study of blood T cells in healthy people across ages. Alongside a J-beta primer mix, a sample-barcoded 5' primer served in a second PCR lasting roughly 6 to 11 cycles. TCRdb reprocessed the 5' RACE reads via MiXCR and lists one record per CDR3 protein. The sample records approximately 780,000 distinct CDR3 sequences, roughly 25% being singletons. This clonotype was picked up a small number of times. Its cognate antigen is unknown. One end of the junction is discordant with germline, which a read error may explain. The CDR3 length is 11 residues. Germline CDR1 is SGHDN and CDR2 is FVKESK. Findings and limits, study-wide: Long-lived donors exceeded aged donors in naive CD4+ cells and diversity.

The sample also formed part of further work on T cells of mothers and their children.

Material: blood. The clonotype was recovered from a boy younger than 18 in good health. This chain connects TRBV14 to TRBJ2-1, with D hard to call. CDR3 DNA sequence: TGTGCCAGCAGCTACTACGATGAGCAGTTCTTC. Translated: CASSYYDEQFF.